Below are 29 T cell receptor beta chains sequenced from a single sample in a study of radiation and T cells in renal cell carcinoma. The time point was: blood 4 weeks post-SBRT, at nephrectomy. Treatment here: 15 Gy SBRT to primary tumor, nephrectomy 4 weeks later. Assay used: immunoSEQ multiplex PCR; TCRdb lists only in-frame clones, some missing. The sample yields some 80,000 clones, around 78% seen once. Sequences were derived from blood, sampled from a patient whose treatment included radiotherapy and nephrectomy. These receptors all stem from a woman aged 55-69 years with renal cell carcinoma.

This sequence joins TRBV5-6 and TRBJ1-3; 8 positions match TRBD1. The CDR3 loop spans 14 amino acids. The V segment lost 6 bases and the J segment 8 bases; nucleotides outside the gene matches: 10. Per germline, CDR1 SGHDT and CDR2 YYEEEE. The CDR3 here is CASTWTGFADTIYF. The CDR3 DNA sequence: TGTGCCAGCACATGGACAGGGTTCGCAGACACCATATATTTT. The full variable domain, rest sourced from reference TRBV5-6 and TRBJ1-3, is DAGVTQSPTHLIKTRGQQVTLRCSPKSGHDTVSWYQQALGQGPQFIFQYYEEEERQRGNFPDRFSGHQFPNYSSELNVNALLLGDSALYLCASTWTGFADTIYFGEGSWLTVV.

This chain connects TRBV7-2 to TRBJ2-7; D unresolved. The germline V gene has CDR1 SGHTA and CDR2 FQGNSA. Trimming took off 5 bases at V and 2 bases at J, with 13 bases between the two ends. The length of the CDR3 is 14 residues. CDR3: CASSPIIGTYEQYF. CDR3 DNA: TGTGCCAGCAGCCCTATCATAGGGACCTACGAGCAGTACTTC.

This chain uses TRBV19 with TRBJ2-2; 7 positions agree with TRBD1. Losses at the gene ends were 3 bases for V and 5 bases for J; bases not matched to a gene: 6. The CDR3 consists of 15 residues. The germline V gene encodes CDR1 LNHDA and CDR2 SQIVND (reference sequence). The CDR3 region has the DNA TGTGCCAGTAGTATGGGGGCCAGGGGGACCGGGGAGCTGTTTTTT. It yields the protein CASSMGARGTGELFF.

This rearrangement joins TRBV5-3 to TRBJ2-5; a possible D gene is TRBD2 (6 bases). Being an ORF, TRBV5-3 has a function that is uncertain. V was trimmed by 8 bases and J by 4 bases, leaving 18 bases between them. The CDR3 sequence is 14 residues long. CDR3 sequence: CASSESGGLETQYF. CDR3 sequence (DNA): TGTGCCAGCAGCGAAAGTGGGGGACTAGAGACCCAGTACTTC.

To note about this clone: One end of the junction does not line up with germline, which may come from a read error. The rearrangement uses TRBV29-1 and TRBJ1-3; D is possibly TRBD1 (5 bases). This CDR3 has 13 amino acids. Germline V gene lookup returns CDR1 SQVTM and CDR2 ANQGSEA. CDR3 loop: CSVGQGPGSTIYF. The CDR3 DNA reads TGCAGCGTTGGGCAGGGACCTGGAAGCACCATATATTTT. Together with reference TRBV29-1 and TRBJ1-3, the CDR3 gives the full variable domain: SAVISQKPSRDICQRGTSLTIQCQVDSQVTMMFWYRQQPGQSLTLIATANQGSEATYESGFVIDKFPISRPNLTFSTLTVSNMSPEDSSIYLCSVGQGPGSTIYFGEGSWLTVV.

The genes are TRBV25-1 and TRBJ2-7; D remains unclear. The germline V gene encodes CDR1 MGHDK and CDR2 SYGVNS. CDR3 size: 12 residues. V was cut by 1 base and J by 4 bases, with 5 bases left in between. The CDR3 nucleotides are TGTGCCAGCAGTGAATCAGAATACGAGCAGTACTTC. Translated, it gives CASSESEYEQYF.

V gene TRBV14 combines with J gene TRBJ2-7, with 9 bases lining up with TRBD1. The length of the CDR3 is 15 residues. Germline CDR1 reads SGHDN; CDR2 reads FVKESK. Losses at the gene ends were 4 bases for V and 5 bases for J; bases not matched to a gene: 9. CDR3 in amino acids: CASSPSDRGKNEQYF. CDR3 nucleotide sequence: TGTGCCAGCAGCCCCTCGGACAGGGGTAAAAACGAGCAGTACTTC.

The chain carries TRBV5-4 and TRBJ2-3; 8 nucleotides agree with TRBD2. CDR3 size: 16 residues. V lost 2 bases and J lost 4; bases outside the gene matches: 9. Germline V gene data show CDR1 as SGHNT and CDR2 as YYREEE (reference sequence). DNA for the CDR3: TGTGCCAGCAGCTTCGGAGCGCCGGGACTAGCAGATACGCAGTATTTT. This sequence encodes CASSFGAPGLADTQYF.

The rearrangement joins TRBV5-4 to TRBJ1-1; the D gene is possibly TRBD1 (5 bases). From germline, CDR1 is SGHNT and CDR2 YYREEE (reference sequence). The CDR3 totals 14 residues. Trimming removed 2 bases at V and 0 bases at J, with 8 bases between. The CDR3 reads CASSFEQVNTEAFF. Written as DNA, the CDR3 is TGTGCCAGCAGCTTTGAACAGGTGAACACTGAAGCTTTCTTT.

The count of this clone is one. The V call is TRBV6-1, the J call TRBJ2-7; D possibly uses TRBD1 or TRBD2 (5 bases each). Germline V lookup: CDR1 MNHNS, CDR2 SASEGT. This CDR3 is 14 amino acids long. The V and J ends lost 6 bases and 4 bases respectively, with 16 bases between them. This CDR3 is CASRGTTNLYEQYF. CDR3 sequence (DNA): TGTGCCAGCAGGGGGACCACAAACCTTTACGAGCAGTACTTC.

The V gene is TRBV18, the J gene TRBJ2-5; D is possibly TRBD1 (7 bases). Germline CDR1 KGHSH, CDR2 LQKENI. The CDR3 is 13 amino acids. V was shortened by 6 bases and J by 4 bases, with 12 bases between the two germline ends. CDR3 sequence reads: CASSSRGAETQYF. The DNA of the CDR3 is TGTGCCAGCTCTTCCAGGGGGGCAGAGACCCAGTACTTC.

A few counts support this clone. The rearrangement links TRBV2 to TRBJ1-2; 8 bases match TRBD1. The trim removed 0 bases at V and 6 bases at J, leaving 3 bases unmatched. Germline lookup yields CDR1 SNHLY and CDR2 FYNNEI. The CDR3 is 14 residues long. In nucleotides, the CDR3 is TGTGCCAGCAGTGAAGCGCAGGGGGCTGATGGCTACACCTTC. It encodes CASSEAQGADGYTF.

CDR3 in DNA: TGTGCCAGCTCACCGGGGACGACAGGGAAGCATTTT. It is translated as CASSPGTTGKHF. This rearrangement joins TRBV18 to TRBJ1-5, with 7 bases lining up with TRBD1. V trimming: 3 bases; J trimming: 14 bases; junction bases outside the gene matches: 7. The CDR3 spans 12 residues. Germline CDR1 KGHSH, CDR2 LQKENI.

The gene calls are TRBV2 and TRBJ1-2; D is undetermined. There are 14 residues in the CDR3. V lost 1 base to trimming and J lost 2 bases, with 8 bases between them. Germline V gene data show CDR1 as SNHLY and CDR2 as FYNNEI. DNA of the CDR3: TGTGCCAGCAGTGAAGGGGCCTTAAACTATGGCTACACCTTC. As protein: CASSEGALNYGYTF.

The chain couples TRBV18 to TRBJ2-3; D is uncertain. Trimming cost V 0 bases and J 5 bases, with 3 bases left between them. Germline assignment: CDR1 KGHSH and CDR2 LQKENI. This CDR3 comprises 12 residues. Here the CDR3 reads CASSPPGDTQYF. The CDR3 DNA reads TGTGCCAGCTCACCACCGGGAGATACGCAGTATTTT.

This clone was found a few times. V usage is TRBV2 and J usage is TRBJ2-7; D remains unclear. CDR1 SNHLY and CDR2 FYNNEI come from the germline V gene. Trimming removed 11 bases from V and 0 bases from J, with 11 bases in between. CDR3 length: 12 amino acids. DNA of the CDR3: TGTGCCGAGGCCAGGAGCTCCTACGAGCAGTACTTC. Protein product: CAEARSSYEQYF.

In nucleotides, the CDR3 is TGTGCCAGCAGCGACGGGACAGTCTATGGCTACACCTTC. Encoded protein: CASSDGTVYGYTF. The rearrangement links TRBV9 to TRBJ1-2; TRBD1 matches at 7 bases. CDR3 length: 13 amino acids. CDR1 SGDLS and CDR2 YYNGEE come from the germline V gene. Germline trimming cut 3 bases from V and 4 bases from J; bases unmatched to any gene: 3.

This rearrangement joins TRBV19 to TRBJ1-2; 9 nucleotides match TRBD1. V lost 6 bases and J lost 6; bases outside the gene matches: 2. CDR3 length: 12 residues. Germline V gene data show CDR1 as LNHDA and CDR2 as SQIVND (reference sequence). CDR3 region: CASSGQGNGYTF. DNA of the CDR3: TGTGCCAGTAGCGGACAGGGGAATGGCTACACCTTC.

To note about this clone: The sample contains more than one DNA sequence encoding this CDR3. The chain is built from TRBV10-3 and TRBJ1-5, with 7 bases that match TRBD1. V lost 6 bases, J lost 2 bases, and 7 bases stayed unmatched. The CDR3 consists of 15 residues. The V gene's germline CDR1 is ENHRY and CDR2 SYGVKD. DNA of the CDR3: TGTGCCATCAGCCCCCAGGGGGAAGGCAATCAGCCCCAGCATTTT. Translated: CAISPQGEGNQPQHF.

This chain links TRBV9 with TRBJ1-3; the match to TRBD1 covers 9 bases. This CDR3 is built from 15 residues. Germline loops: CDR1 SGDLS, CDR2 YYNGEE. The junction had 5 bases not matched to a gene; V was cut back by 3 bases and J by 4 bases. The CDR3 loop reads CASSAQGAGGNTIYF. CDR3 nucleotide sequence: TGTGCCAGCAGCGCACAGGGGGCGGGCGGAAACACCATATATTTT.

The chain couples TRBV10-3 to TRBJ2-1; 8 bases fit TRBD2. This CDR3 is 15 amino acids long. Germline V CDR1 and CDR2: ENHRY, SYGVKD. The V and J ends lost 11 bases and 4 bases, in that order; junction bases with no gene match: 13. CDR3 sequence: CAAGGAGESYNEQFF. CDR3 coding DNA: TGTGCCGCCGGGGGAGCGGGAGAATCGTACAATGAGCAGTTCTTC.

This clone was seen just once. The V call is TRBV29-1, the J call TRBJ2-3; D unresolved. The germline gives CDR1 SQVTM, CDR2 ANQGSEA. The CDR3 has 13 amino acids. The V and J ends lost 6 bases and 5 bases respectively, with 15 bases between them. CDR3 sequence reads: CSVPAEGIDTQYF. In DNA form, the CDR3 reads TGCAGCGTGCCCGCGGAAGGCATAGATACGCAGTATTTT.

V and J are TRBV5-4 and TRBJ2-5; 9 nucleotides match TRBD2. In germline, CDR1 is SGHNT, CDR2 YYREEE (reference sequence). This CDR3 has 15 amino acids. The trim removed 8 bases at V and 2 bases at J, leaving 10 bases unmatched. CDR3 loop: CASGGSGGPQETQYF. The CDR3 region has the DNA TGTGCCAGTGGGGGAAGCGGGGGGCCTCAAGAGACCCAGTACTTC.

The chain employs TRBV7-9 and TRBJ2-6; D is perhaps TRBD1 (5 bases). V was shortened by 4 bases and J by 4 bases, with 20 bases between the two germline ends. The CDR3 covers 18 residues. Germline V gene sequence: CDR1 SEHNR, CDR2 FQNEAQ (reference sequence). CDR3 in DNA: TGTGCCAGCAGCTCCCAAAAAGTGGACATGGCCGGGGCCAACGTCCTGACTTTC. This encodes CASSSQKVDMAGANVLTF. Full variable domain (outside the CDR3, taken from reference TRBV7-9 and TRBJ2-6): DTGVSQNPRHKITKRGQNVTFRCDPISEHNRLYWYRQTLGQGPEFLTYFQNEAQLEKSRLLSDRFSAERPKGSFSTLEIQRTEQGDSAMYLCASSSQKVDMAGANVLTFGAGSRLTVL.

The chain has TRBV6-1 and TRBJ2-3; D unresolved. This CDR3 contains 15 residues. The germline V gene has CDR1 MNHNS and CDR2 SASEGT. V dropped 2 bases and J dropped 4 bases, with 13 bases sitting between them. The CDR3 sequence is CASSERFFGADTQYF. The CDR3 DNA follows: TGTGCCAGCAGTGAACGGTTTTTTGGGGCAGATACGCAGTATTTT.

This chain links TRBV7-9 with TRBJ2-1; D gene ambiguous. Per the germline V gene, CDR1 is SEHNR and CDR2 is FQNEAQ (reference sequence). The CDR3 is 13 amino acids. V gave up 6 bases and J gave up 3 bases, with 9 bases separating them. The CDR3 spells CASRLPYYNEQFF. The CDR3 bases are TGTGCCAGCAGACTACCGTACTACAATGAGCAGTTCTTC. Supplemented by reference TRBV7-9 and TRBJ2-1, the full variable domain reads DTGVSQNPRHKITKRGQNVTFRCDPISEHNRLYWYRQTLGQGPEFLTYFQNEAQLEKSRLLSDRFSAERPKGSFSTLEIQRTEQGDSAMYLCASRLPYYNEQFFGPGTRLTVL.

The J gene is TRBJ2-1, the V gene TRBV7-8; 13 positions agree with TRBD2. The CDR3 has 14 residues. With 4 bases clipped from V and 8 bases from J, the junction kept 2 bases outside the gene matches. Germline V gives CDR1 SGHVS, CDR2 FQNEAQ. CDR3 amino acids: CASSSGLAGYEQFF. CDR3 nucleotides: TGTGCCAGCAGCTCGGGACTAGCGGGATATGAGCAGTTCTTC.

The rearrangement links TRBV27 to TRBJ2-3; no clear D. Germline CDR1 MNHEY, CDR2 SMNVEV (reference sequence). Trimming pared 6 bases from V and 1 base from J, leaving 14 bases between. The CDR3 is made up of 15 amino acids. Here the CDR3 DNA reads TGTGCCAGCAGCCCGCTAGGGCAGGGCACAGATACGCAGTATTTT. Amino acids: CASSPLGQGTDTQYF.

The genes are TRBV19 and TRBJ1-2; 8 bases match TRBD1. Germline V gene sequence: CDR1 LNHDA, CDR2 SQIVND (reference sequence). The CDR3 has 13 amino acids. The ends lost 7 bases at V and 3 bases at J; junction bases unmatched: 4. The CDR3 nucleotides are TGTGCCAGTAAGGACAGGGCTGACTATGGCTACACCTTC. Residues: CASKDRADYGYTF. Filled out from reference TRBV19 and TRBJ1-2, the complete variable domain reads DGGITQSPKYLFRKEGQNVTLSCEQNLNHDAMYWYRQDPGQGLRLIYYSQIVNDFQKGDIAEGYSVSREKKESFPLTVTSAQKNPTAFYLCASKDRADYGYTFGSGTRLTVV.